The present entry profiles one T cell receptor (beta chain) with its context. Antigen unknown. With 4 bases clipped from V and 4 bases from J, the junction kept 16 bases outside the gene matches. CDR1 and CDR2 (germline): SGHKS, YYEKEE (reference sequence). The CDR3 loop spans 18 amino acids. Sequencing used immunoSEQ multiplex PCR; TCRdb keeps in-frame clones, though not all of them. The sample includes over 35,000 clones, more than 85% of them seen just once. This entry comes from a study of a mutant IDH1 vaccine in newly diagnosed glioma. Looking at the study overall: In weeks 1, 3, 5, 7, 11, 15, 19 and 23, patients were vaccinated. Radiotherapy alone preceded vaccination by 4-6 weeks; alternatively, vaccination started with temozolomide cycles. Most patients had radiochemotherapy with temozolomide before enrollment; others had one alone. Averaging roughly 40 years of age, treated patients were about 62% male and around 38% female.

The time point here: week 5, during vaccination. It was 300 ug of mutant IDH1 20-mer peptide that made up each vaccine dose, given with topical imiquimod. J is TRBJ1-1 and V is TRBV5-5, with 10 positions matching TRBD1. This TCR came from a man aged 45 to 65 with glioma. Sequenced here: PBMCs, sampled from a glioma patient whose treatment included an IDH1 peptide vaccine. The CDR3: CASSLRVPGTGVGTEAFF. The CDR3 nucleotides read TGTGCCAGCAGCCTTAGGGTTCCCGGGACAGGGGTCGGCACTGAAGCTTTCTTT.